The 17 T cell receptor beta chains presented below share a single source sample, sequenced in a study of radiation and T cells in renal cell carcinoma. As for time point: baseline pretreatment blood. Treatment indicated: 15 Gy SBRT to primary tumor, nephrectomy 4 weeks later. Libraries were prepared by immunoSEQ multiplex PCR; TCRdb keeps only in-frame clonotypes and omits some of them. Here the sample spans 120,000 to 150,000 clones, about 88% being singletons. Here the sequenced sample was blood, taken from a patient whose treatment included radiotherapy and nephrectomy. All receptors come from a woman in her 70s with renal cell carcinoma.

Turning to this clone: Distinct nucleotide sequences in the sample also encode this CDR3. The V gene is TRBV9, the J gene TRBJ2-7, with 7 nucleotides matching TRBD1. The V gene's germline CDR1 is SGDLS and CDR2 YYNGEE. Trimming took 2 bases from V and 3 from J; bases not matched to a gene: 5. The CDR3 is 14 residues long. The CDR3: CASSVAGTDYEQYF. The CDR3 bases are TGTGCCAGCAGCGTCGCCGGGACAGACTACGAGCAGTACTTC.

The chain carries TRBV6-7 and TRBJ2-1; 7 bases line up with TRBD1. TRBV6-7 is given ORF status, its function remaining uncertain. V gave up 2 bases and J gave up 7 bases; unmatched junction bases: 17. The CDR3 totals 18 residues. The CDR3 loop is CASSYLTTTAGGENEQFF. The CDR3 DNA follows: TGTGCCAGCAGTTACCTCACTACAACGGCAGGGGGAGAGAATGAGCAGTTCTTC.

This chain uses TRBV9 with TRBJ2-3; 15 bases fit TRBD2. V lost 4 bases to trimming and J lost 7 bases; unmatched junction nucleotides: 7. Germline V lookup: CDR1 SGDLS, CDR2 YYNGEE. The CDR3 has 16 residues. The DNA for the CDR3 is TGTGCCAGCAGCTCAGGGACTAGCGGGGGGATGAATACGCAGTATTTT. Its translation: CASSSGTSGGMNTQYF. The variable domain in full, completed from reference TRBV9 and TRBJ2-3, reads DSGVTQTPKHLITATGQRVTLRCSPRSGDLSVYWYQQSLDQGLQFLIQYYNGEERAKGNILERFSAQQFPDLHSELNLSSLELGDSALYFCASSSGTSGGMNTQYFGPGTRLTVL.

The chain has TRBV6-6 and TRBJ1-2, with D tentatively TRBD1 (6 bases). Germline CDR1 reads MNHNY; CDR2 reads SVGAGI (reference sequence). CDR3 length: 12 residues. V was clipped by 5 bases and J by 9 bases, with 13 bases between them. The CDR3, as DNA: TGTGCCAGCAGTCCGACAGGCGGAAGCTACACCTTC. It codes for CASSPTGGSYTF.

The chain is built from TRBV19 and TRBJ1-1; D is perhaps TRBD1 (6 bases). The CDR3 is 14 residues long. The ends were cut back, 5 bases at V and 1 base at J, with 11 bases in the middle. Looked up from germline, CDR1 is LNHDA and CDR2 is SQIVND (reference sequence). The CDR3 DNA follows: TGTGCCAGTAGTGAGGGGGGCGCGAACACTGAAGCTTTCTTT. Protein sequence: CASSEGGANTEAFF.

CDR3 in DNA: TGTGCCAGCAGCCCCGGGGGGGACAGGGCATATGGCTACACCTTC. Translated, it gives CASSPGGDRAYGYTF. The V and J genes are TRBV9 and TRBJ1-2; 9 positions agree with TRBD1. CDR1 and CDR2 from the germline V gene are SGDLS and YYNGEE. Unmatched junction bases numbered 9, after V lost 4 bases and J lost 5 bases. CDR3 length: 15 residues. The full variable domain, rest sourced from reference TRBV9 and TRBJ1-2, is DSGVTQTPKHLITATGQRVTLRCSPRSGDLSVYWYQQSLDQGLQFLIQYYNGEERAKGNILERFSAQQFPDLHSELNLSSLELGDSALYFCASSPGGDRAYGYTFGSGTRLTVV.

This clone was seen more than once but under ten times. This chain links TRBV18 with TRBJ1-1; D is undetermined. V dropped 3 bases and J dropped 6 bases, with 17 bases sitting between them. Germline lookup yields CDR1 KGHSH and CDR2 LQKENI. This CDR3 is 15 amino acids long. As DNA, the CDR3 is TGTGCCAGCTCACCGAAGGAGGCCATGATCGCTGAAGCTTTCTTT. Its protein product is CASSPKEAMIAEAFF.

The chain carries TRBV5-6 and TRBJ2-7; a possible D gene is TRBD1 (6 bases). V was pared by 0 bases and J by 0 bases, with 13 bases between. The V gene's germline CDR1 is SGHDT and CDR2 YYEEEE. The CDR3 extends over 16 amino acids. DNA of the CDR3: TGTGCCAGCAGCTTGGCGCATGACAGGTTCTCCTACGAGCAGTACTTC. Amino acid sequence: CASSLAHDRFSYEQYF.

The chain employs TRBV6-5 and TRBJ1-1; 10 nucleotides line up with TRBD1. The CDR3 totals 15 residues. Germline lookup yields CDR1 MNHEY and CDR2 SVGAGI. V shed 7 bases and J 4 bases; nucleotides not matched to a gene: 9. The CDR3 DNA follows: TGTGCCAGCACCGCGACAGGGGGCCGGAGCACTGAAGCTTTCTTT. It yields the protein CASTATGGRSTEAFF.

CDR3: CASSQEPGQGSPLHF. CDR3 DNA sequence: TGTGCCAGCAGCCAAGAGCCTGGTCAGGGTTCACCCCTCCACTTT. The chain has TRBV4-2 and TRBJ1-6; D is perhaps TRBD1 (5 bases). The CDR3 spans 15 residues. CDR1 and CDR2 (germline): LGHNA, YNFKEQ. V was shortened by 0 bases and J by 9 bases, with 12 bases between the two germline ends.

The chain is built from TRBV18 and TRBJ1-4, with D possibly being TRBD1 (5 bases). CDR3 length: 15 amino acids. Per germline, CDR1 KGHSH and CDR2 LQKENI. Trimming cost V 4 bases and J 4 bases, with 13 bases left between them. As DNA, the CDR3 is TGTGCCAGCTCACTCTCCGGGACGGTTAATGAAAAACTGTTTTTT. Translated: CASSLSGTVNEKLFF.

The genes are TRBV30 and TRBJ1-5; 9 nucleotides match TRBD1. The CDR3 extends over 17 amino acids. V shed 2 bases, J shed 0 bases, and the junction held 8 bases outside the gene matches. Germline V gives CDR1 GTSNPN, CDR2 SVGIG (reference sequence). The CDR3 region has the DNA TGTGCCTGGAGTCCCGGGACAGGGCCTTATAGCAATCAGCCCCAGCATTTT. It yields the protein CAWSPGTGPYSNQPQHF.

This clone is a singleton in its sample. The chain employs TRBV5-8 and TRBJ2-1; 8 bases are a match to TRBD2. This CDR3 contains 15 residues. V shed 0 bases and J 4 bases; nucleotides not matched to a gene: 3. Germline V CDR1 and CDR2: SGHTS, YDEGEE. CDR3 DNA sequence: TGTGCCAGCAGCTTGGGCGGGGGGTATTACAATGAGCAGTTCTTC. It encodes CASSLGGGYYNEQFF.

This sequence joins TRBV6-1 and TRBJ2-5, with 7 bases matching TRBD2. Trimming removed 4 bases from V and 4 bases from J; junction bases left unmatched: 9. The germline V gene has CDR1 MNHNS and CDR2 SASEGT. This CDR3 has 15 residues. The CDR3 is CASSASMGGGETQYF. The CDR3 DNA reads TGTGCCAGCAGTGCATCCATGGGGGGGGGAGAGACCCAGTACTTC.

The chain has TRBV4-1 and TRBJ2-5; tentatively, D is TRBD1 (5 bases). The CDR3 is 14 amino acids. V lost 1 base, J lost 7 bases, and 13 bases lay in between. Germline V CDR1 and CDR2: MGHRA, YSYEKL. CDR3 residues: CASSQGAGLGTQYF. CDR3 in DNA: TGCGCCAGCAGCCAAGGGGCAGGGTTGGGGACCCAGTACTTC.

This sequence joins TRBV6-5 and TRBJ2-3; D is ambiguous. Looked up from germline, CDR1 is MNHEY and CDR2 is SVGAGI. The CDR3 length is 15 residues. Trimming pared 1 base from V and 0 bases from J, leaving 8 bases between. This CDR3 is CASSYYSASTDTQYF. CDR3 bases: TGTGCCAGCAGTTACTACTCAGCTAGCACAGATACGCAGTATTTT.

This clone was recorded a few times. The CDR3 bases are TGTGCCAGCAGTCAGGGGTCGGGTGGCTACACCTTC. This translates into CASSQGSGGYTF. The rearrangement links TRBV28 to TRBJ1-2; perhaps TRBD1 as D (6 bases). Between the trimmed V and J ends, which lost 5 bases and 7 bases, there was a span of 11 bases. Germline lookup yields CDR1 MDHEN and CDR2 SYDVKM. This CDR3 is 12 amino acids long.